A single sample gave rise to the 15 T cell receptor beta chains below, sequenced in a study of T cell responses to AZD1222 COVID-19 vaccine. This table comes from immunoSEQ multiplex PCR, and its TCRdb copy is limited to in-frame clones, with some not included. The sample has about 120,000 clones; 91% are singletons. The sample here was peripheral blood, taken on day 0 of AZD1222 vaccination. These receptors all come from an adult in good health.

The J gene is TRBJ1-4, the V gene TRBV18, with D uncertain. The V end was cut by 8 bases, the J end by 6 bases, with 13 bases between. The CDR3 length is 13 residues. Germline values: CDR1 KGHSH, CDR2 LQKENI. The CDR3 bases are TGTGCCAGCGCCCGGGGATCGGATGAAAAACTGTTTTTT. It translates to CASARGSDEKLFF. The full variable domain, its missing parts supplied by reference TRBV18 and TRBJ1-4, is NAGVMQNPRHLVRRRGQEARLRCSPMKGHSHVYWYRQLPEEGLKFMVYLQKENIIDESGMPKERFSAEFPKEGPSILRIQQVVRGDSAAYFCASARGSDEKLFFGSGTQLSVL.

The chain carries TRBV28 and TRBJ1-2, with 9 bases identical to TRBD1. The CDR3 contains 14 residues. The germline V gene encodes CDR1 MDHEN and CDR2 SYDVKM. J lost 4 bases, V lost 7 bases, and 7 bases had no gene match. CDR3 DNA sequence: TGTGCCAGCACACAAGGACAGGGGAGCTATGGCTACACCTTC. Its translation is CASTQGQGSYGYTF.

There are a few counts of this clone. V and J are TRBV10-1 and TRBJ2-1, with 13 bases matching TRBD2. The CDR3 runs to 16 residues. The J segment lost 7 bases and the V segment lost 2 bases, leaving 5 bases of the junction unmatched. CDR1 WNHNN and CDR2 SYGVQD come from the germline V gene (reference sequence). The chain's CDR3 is CASSEGGLAGLNEQFF. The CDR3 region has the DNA TGCGCCAGCAGTGAGGGGGGACTAGCGGGGCTAAATGAGCAGTTCTTC.

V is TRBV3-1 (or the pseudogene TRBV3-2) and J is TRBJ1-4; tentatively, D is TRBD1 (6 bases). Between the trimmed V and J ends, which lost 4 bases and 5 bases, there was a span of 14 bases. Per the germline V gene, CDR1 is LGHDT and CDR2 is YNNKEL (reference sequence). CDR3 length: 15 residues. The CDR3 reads CASSPTGRGNEKLFF. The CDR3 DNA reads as TGTGCCAGCAGCCCGACAGGACGTGGAAATGAAAAACTGTTTTTT.

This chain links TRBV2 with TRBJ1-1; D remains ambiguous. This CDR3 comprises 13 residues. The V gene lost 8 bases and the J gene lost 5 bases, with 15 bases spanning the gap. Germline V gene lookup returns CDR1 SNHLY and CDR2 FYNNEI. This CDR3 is CASDPGMGTEAFF. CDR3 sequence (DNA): TGTGCCAGCGACCCCGGGATGGGGACTGAAGCTTTCTTT.

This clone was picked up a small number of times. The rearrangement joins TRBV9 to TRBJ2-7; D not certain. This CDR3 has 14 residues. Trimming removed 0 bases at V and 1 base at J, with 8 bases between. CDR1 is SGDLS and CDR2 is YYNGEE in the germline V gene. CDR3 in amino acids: CASSVEGRSYEQYF. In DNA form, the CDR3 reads TGTGCCAGCAGCGTAGAGGGAAGGTCCTACGAGCAGTACTTC.

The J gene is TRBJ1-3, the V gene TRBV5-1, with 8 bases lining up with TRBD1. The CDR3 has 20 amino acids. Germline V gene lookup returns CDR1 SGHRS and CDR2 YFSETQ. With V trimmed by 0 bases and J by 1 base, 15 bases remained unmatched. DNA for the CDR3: TGCGCCAGCAGCTTGGGGGGCTCGGGGACAGGAGGAGGTTCTGGAAACACCATATATTTT. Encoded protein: CASSLGGSGTGGGSGNTIYF.

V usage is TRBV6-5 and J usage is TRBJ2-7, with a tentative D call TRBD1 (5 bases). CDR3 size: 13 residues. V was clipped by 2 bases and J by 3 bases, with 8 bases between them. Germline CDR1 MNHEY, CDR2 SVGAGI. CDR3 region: CASSYTDSYEQYF. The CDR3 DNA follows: TGTGCCAGCAGTTACACCGACAGCTACGAGCAGTACTTC.

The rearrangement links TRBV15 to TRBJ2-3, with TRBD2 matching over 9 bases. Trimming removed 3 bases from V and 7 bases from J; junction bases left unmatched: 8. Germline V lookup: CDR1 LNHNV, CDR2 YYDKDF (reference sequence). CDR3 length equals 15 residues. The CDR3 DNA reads TGTGCCACCAGCAGGGGCGGGAGGGCCGTAAATACGCAGTATTTT. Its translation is CATSRGGRAVNTQYF.

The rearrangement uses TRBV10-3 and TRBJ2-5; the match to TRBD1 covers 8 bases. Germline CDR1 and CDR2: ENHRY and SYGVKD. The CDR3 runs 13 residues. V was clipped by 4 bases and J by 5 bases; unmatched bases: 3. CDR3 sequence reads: CAISVRTGETQYF. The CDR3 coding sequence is TGTGCCATCAGTGTAAGGACAGGGGAGACCCAGTACTTC.

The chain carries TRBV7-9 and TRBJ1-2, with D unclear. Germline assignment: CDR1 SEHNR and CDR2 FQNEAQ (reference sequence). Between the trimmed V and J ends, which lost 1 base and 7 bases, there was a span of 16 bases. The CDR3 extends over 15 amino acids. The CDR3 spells CASSLGNGPFGGYTF. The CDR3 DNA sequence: TGTGCCAGCAGCTTAGGGAATGGGCCATTTGGTGGCTACACCTTC.

CDR3 coding DNA: TGCAGCGTTGCATACAGGGATGGGGAAAAACTGTTTTTT. Residues: CSVAYRDGEKLFF. The J gene is TRBJ1-4, the V gene TRBV29-1, with a possible D match to TRBD1 (6 bases). V lost 4 bases and J lost 8, with 14 bases in between. This CDR3 contains 13 residues. CDR1 is SQVTM and CDR2 is ANQGSEA in the germline V gene.

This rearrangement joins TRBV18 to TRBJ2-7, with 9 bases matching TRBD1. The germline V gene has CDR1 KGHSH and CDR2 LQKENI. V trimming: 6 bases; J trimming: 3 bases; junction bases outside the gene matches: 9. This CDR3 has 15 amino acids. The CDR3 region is CASSSGQGRFYEQYF. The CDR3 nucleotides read TGTGCCAGCTCTTCAGGACAGGGGAGGTTCTACGAGCAGTACTTC.

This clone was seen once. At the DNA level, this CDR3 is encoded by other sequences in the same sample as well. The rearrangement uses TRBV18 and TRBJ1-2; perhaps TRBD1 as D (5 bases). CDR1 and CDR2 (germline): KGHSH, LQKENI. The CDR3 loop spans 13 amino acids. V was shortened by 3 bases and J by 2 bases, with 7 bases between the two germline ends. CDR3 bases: TGTGCCAGCTCACCGGGGGAAAACTATGGCTACACCTTC. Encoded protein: CASSPGENYGYTF.

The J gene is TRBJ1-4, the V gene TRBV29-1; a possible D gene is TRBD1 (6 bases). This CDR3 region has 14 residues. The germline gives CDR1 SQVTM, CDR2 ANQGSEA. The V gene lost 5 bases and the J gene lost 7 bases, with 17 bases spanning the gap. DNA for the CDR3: TGCAGCGTTCTGTTAAGGGGGGTGGCTGAAAAACTGTTTTTT. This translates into CSVLLRGVAEKLFF.